This T cell receptor beta chain appears in the sequencing data of a study of cytomegalovirus exposure and HLA in healthy donors. Overall study findings and caveats: There were about 160 TCR beta chains listed as cytomegalovirus-associated. It was shown in a later analysis that HLA-associated TCR beta chains were more clonally expanded than other, equally common chains. Across all donors, roughly uniform sequencing depth was an assumption of the presence/absence analyses.

Whereas donors were nominally healthy upon sampling, unrecorded immune exposures were probable. This clone was seen only a few times. What it binds is unknown. The study ran its PCR with 60 Vbeta and 13 Jbeta primers. Produced via immunoSEQ multiplex PCR; TCRdb's table is partial and in-frame only. This sample has roughly 180,000 clones, with roughly 9.4% found just once. Germline CDR1 and CDR2: SGHTA and FQGNSA. This CDR3 contains 13 residues. V lost 2 bases, J lost 3 bases, and 7 bases lay in between. Sequencing was carried out using PBMCs. The source of this sequence is a woman in her 30s in good health and CMV-seropositive. The rearrangement links TRBV7-2 to TRBJ2-5; a possible D gene is TRBD2 (5 bases). CDR3 DNA: TGTGCCAGCAGCTTATGGGGAGAAGAGACCCAGTACTTC. It yields the protein CASSLWGEETQYF.